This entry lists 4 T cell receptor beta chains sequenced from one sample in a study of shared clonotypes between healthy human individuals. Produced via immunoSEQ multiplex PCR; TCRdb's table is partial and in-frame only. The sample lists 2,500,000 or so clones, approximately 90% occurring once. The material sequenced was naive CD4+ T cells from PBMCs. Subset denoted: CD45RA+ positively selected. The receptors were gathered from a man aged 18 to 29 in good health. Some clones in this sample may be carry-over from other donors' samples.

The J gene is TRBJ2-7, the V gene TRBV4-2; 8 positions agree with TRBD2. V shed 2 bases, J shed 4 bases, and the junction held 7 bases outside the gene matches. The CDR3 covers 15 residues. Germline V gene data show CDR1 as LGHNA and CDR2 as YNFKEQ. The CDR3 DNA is TGTGCCAGCAGCCAACGGGAGGGCCTAGGGTACGAGCAGTACTTC. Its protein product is CASSQREGLGYEQYF.

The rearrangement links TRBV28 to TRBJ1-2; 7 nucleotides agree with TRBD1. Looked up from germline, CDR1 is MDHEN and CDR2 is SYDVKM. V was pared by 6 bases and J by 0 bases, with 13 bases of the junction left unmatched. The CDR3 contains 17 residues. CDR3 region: CASSLPGRDRANYGYTF. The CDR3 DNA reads TGTGCCAGCAGCCTTCCCGGCCGGGACAGAGCTAACTATGGCTACACCTTC.

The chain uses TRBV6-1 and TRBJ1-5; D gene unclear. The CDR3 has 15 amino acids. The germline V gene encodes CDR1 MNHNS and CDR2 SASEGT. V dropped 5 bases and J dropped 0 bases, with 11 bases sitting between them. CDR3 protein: CASSNDINSNQPQHF. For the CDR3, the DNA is TGTGCCAGCAGTAATGACATAAATAGCAATCAGCCCCAGCATTTT.

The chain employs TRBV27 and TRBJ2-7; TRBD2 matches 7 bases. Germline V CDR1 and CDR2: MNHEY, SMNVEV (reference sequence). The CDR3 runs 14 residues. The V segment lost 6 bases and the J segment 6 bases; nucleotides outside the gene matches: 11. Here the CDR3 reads CASRGLGPRREQYF. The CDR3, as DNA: TGTGCCAGCAGAGGACTAGGGCCTCGGCGCGAGCAGTACTTC.